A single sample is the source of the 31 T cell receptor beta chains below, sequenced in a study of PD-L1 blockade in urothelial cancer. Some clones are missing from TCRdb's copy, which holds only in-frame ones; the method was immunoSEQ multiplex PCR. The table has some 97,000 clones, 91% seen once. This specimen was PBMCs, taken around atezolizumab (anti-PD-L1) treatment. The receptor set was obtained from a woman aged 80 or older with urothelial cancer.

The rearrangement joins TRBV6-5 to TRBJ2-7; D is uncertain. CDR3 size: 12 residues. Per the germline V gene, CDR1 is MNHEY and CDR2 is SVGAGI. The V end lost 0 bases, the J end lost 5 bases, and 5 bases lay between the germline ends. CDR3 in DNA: TGTGCCAGCAGTTACTCTTCTAACGAGCAGTACTTC. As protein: CASSYSSNEQYF.

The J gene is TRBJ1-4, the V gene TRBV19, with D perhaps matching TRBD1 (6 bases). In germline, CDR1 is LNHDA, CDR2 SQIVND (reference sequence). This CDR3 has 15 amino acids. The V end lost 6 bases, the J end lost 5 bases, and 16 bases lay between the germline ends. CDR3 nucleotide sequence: TGTGCCAGTAGAAAAAGGACAGCGCTCAATGAAAAACTGTTTTTT. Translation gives CASRKRTALNEKLFF. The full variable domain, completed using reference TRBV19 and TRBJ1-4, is DGGITQSPKYLFRKEGQNVTLSCEQNLNHDAMYWYRQDPGQGLRLIYYSQIVNDFQKGDIAEGYSVSREKKESFPLTVTSAQKNPTAFYLCASRKRTALNEKLFFGSGTQLSVL.

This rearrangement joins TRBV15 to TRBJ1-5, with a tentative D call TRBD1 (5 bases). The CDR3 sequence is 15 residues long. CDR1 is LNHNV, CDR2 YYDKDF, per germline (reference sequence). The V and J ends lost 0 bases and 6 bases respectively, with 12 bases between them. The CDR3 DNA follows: TGTGCCACCAGCAGAGATCAAGGGGCTTTTCAGCCCCAGCATTTT. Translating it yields CATSRDQGAFQPQHF.

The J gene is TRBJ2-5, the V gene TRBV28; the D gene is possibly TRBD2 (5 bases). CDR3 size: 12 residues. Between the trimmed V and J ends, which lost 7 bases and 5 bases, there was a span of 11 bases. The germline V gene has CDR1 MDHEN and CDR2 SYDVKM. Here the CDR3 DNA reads TGTGCCAGCAACCTAGCCGGGGAGACCCAGTACTTC. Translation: CASNLAGETQYF.

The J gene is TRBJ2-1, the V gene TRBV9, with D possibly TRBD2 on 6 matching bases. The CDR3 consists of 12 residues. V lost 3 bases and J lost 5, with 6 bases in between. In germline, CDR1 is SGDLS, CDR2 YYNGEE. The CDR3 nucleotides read TGTGCCAGCAGCGGGGGGGACAATGAGCAGTTCTTC. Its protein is CASSGGDNEQFF.

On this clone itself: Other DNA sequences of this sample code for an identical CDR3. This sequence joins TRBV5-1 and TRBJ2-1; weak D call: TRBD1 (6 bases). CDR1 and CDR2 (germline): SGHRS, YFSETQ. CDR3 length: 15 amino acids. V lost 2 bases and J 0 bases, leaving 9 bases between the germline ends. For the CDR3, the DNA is TGCGCCAGCAGCTTAACAGGGAGCTCCTACAATGAGCAGTTCTTC. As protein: CASSLTGSSYNEQFF.

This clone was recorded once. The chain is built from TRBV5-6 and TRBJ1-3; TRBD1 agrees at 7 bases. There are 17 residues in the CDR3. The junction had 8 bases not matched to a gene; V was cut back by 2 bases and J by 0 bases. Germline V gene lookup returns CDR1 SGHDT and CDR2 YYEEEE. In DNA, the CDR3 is TGTGCCAGCAGCTTCCCACAGACAGGGAGCTCTGGAAACACCATATATTTT. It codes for CASSFPQTGSSGNTIYF.

The CDR3 sequence is CASSEPGAKNIQYF. CDR3 DNA: TGTGCCAGCAGTGAGCCCGGGGCCAAAAACATTCAGTACTTC. This chain uses TRBV25-1 with TRBJ2-4, with D unclear. The CDR3 sequence is 14 residues long. The germline gives CDR1 MGHDK, CDR2 SYGVNS. Trimming took off 3 bases at V and 1 base at J, with 7 bases between the two ends.

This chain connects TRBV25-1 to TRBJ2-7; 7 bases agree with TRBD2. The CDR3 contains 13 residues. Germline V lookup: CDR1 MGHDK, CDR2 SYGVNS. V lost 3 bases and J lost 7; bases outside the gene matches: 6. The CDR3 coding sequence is TGTGCCAGCAGTGACCAGCCCGGGGGGGAGCAGTACTTC. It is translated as CASSDQPGGEQYF.

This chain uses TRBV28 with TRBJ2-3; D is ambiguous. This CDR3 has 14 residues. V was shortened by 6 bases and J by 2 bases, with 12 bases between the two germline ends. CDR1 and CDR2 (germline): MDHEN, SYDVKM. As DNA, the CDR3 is TGTGCCAGCAGCGACCTGGAGTTCACAGATACGCAGTATTTT. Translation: CASSDLEFTDTQYF.

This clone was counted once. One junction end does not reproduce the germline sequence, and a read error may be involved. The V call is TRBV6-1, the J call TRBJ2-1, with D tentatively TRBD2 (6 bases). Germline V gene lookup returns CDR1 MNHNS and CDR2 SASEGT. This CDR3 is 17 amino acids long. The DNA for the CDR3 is TGTGCCAGCAGAGAAGGGAGGCGCGCGCGGGACTACAATGAGCAGTTCTTC. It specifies CASREGRRARDYNEQFF.

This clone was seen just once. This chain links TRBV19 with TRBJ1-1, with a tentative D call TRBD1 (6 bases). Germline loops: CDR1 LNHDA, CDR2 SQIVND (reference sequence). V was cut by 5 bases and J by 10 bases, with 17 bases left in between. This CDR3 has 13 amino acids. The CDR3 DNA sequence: TGTGCCAGTAGTGACCATGGACAGTCCCGAGCTTTCTTT. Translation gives CASSDHGQSRAFF.

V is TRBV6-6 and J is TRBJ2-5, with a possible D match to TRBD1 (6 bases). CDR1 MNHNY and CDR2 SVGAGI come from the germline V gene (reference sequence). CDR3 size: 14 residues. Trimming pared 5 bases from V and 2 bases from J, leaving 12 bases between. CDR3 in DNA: TGTGCCAGCAGTATCCCAGGGGTACAAGAGACCCAGTACTTC. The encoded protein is CASSIPGVQETQYF.

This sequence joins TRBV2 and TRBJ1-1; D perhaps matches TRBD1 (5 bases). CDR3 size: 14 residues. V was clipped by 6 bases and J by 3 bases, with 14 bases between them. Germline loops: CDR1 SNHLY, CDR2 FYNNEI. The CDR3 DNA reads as TGTGCCAGCAGGGAGACGGGGGGATACACTGAAGCTTTCTTT. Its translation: CASRETGGYTEAFF.

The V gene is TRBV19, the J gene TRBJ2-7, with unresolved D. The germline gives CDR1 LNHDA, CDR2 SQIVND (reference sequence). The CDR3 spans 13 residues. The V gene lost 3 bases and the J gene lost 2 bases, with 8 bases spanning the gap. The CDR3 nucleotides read TGTGCCAGTAGTATCTCCCGTACCTACGAGCAGTACTTC. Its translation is CASSISRTYEQYF.

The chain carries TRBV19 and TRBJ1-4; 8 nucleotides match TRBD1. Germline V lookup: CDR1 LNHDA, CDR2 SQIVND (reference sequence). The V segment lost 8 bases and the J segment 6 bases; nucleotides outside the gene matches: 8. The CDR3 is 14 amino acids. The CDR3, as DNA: TGTGCCAGTGAAAACCAGGGGGCGGATGAAAAACTGTTTTTT. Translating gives CASENQGADEKLFF.

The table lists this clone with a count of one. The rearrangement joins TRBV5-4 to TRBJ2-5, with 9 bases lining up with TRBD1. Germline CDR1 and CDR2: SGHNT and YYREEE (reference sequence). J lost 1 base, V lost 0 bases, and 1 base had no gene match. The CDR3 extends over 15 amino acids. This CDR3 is CASSLGDRVQETQYF. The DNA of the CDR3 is TGTGCCAGCAGCTTGGGGGACAGGGTCCAAGAGACCCAGTACTTC.

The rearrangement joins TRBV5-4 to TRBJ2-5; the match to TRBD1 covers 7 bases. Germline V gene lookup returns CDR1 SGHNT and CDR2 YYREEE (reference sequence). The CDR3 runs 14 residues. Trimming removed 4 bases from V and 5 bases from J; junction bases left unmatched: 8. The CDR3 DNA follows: TGTGCCAGCAGCCCGAAGGGGGCTGGGGAGACCCAGTACTTC. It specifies CASSPKGAGETQYF.

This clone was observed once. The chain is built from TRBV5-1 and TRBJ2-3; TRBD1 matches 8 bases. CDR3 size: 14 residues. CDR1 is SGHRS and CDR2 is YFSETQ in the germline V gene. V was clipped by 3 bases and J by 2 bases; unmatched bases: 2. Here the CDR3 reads CASSSGQDTDTQYF. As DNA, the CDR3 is TGCGCCAGCAGCTCGGGACAGGACACAGATACGCAGTATTTT.

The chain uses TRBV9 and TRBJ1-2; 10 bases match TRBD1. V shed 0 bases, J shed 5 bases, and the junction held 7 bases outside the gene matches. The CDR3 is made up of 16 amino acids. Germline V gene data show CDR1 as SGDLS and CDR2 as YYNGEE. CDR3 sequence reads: CASSVGGDRGKYGYTF. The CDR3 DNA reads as TGTGCCAGCAGCGTAGGTGGGGACAGGGGTAAATATGGCTACACCTTC.

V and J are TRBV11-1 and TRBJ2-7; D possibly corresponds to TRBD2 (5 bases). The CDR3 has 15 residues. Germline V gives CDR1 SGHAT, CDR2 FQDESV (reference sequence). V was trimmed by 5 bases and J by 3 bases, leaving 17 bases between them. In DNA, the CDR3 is TGTGCCAGCAGCGCTCAGAGGGCGCCTCACTACGAGCAGTACTTC. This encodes CASSAQRAPHYEQYF.

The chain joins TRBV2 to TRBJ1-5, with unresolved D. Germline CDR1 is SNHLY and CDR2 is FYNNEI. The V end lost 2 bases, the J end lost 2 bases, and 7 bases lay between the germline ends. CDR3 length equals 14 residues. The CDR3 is CASSELAGNQPQHF. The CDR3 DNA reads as TGTGCCAGCAGTGAATTGGCAGGCAATCAGCCCCAGCATTTT.

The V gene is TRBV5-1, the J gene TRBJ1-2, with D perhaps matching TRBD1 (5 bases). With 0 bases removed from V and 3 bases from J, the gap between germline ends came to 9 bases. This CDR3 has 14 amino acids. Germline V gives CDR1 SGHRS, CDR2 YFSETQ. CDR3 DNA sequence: TGCGCCAGCAGCTTGGCAGGGCTCGACTATGGCTACACCTTC. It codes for CASSLAGLDYGYTF.

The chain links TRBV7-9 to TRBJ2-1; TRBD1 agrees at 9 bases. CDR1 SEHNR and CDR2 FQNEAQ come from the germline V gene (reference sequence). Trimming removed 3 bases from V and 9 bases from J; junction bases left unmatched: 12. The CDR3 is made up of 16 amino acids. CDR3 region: CASSFGSGQGAPEQFF. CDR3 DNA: TGTGCCAGCAGCTTTGGGTCGGGACAGGGAGCCCCTGAGCAGTTCTTC.

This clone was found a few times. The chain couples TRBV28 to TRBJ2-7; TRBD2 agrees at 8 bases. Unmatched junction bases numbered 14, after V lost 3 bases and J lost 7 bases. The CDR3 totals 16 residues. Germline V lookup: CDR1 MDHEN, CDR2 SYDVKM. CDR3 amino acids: CASSLGGFSGAGEQYF. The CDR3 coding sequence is TGTGCCAGCAGTTTGGGGGGTTTTAGCGGGGCTGGGGAGCAGTACTTC.

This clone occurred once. The CDR3 DNA reads as TGTGCCAGCAGCCCCCGAAGAGCGGGAGGGTACGAGCAGTACTTC. This codes for CASSPRRAGGYEQYF. J is TRBJ2-7 and V is TRBV9; 10 bases line up with TRBD2. V was clipped by 4 bases and J by 4 bases; unmatched bases: 8. The CDR3 contains 15 residues. Germline V CDR1 and CDR2: SGDLS, YYNGEE. The full variable domain, its missing parts supplied by reference TRBV9 and TRBJ2-7, is DSGVTQTPKHLITATGQRVTLRCSPRSGDLSVYWYQQSLDQGLQFLIQYYNGEERAKGNILERFSAQQFPDLHSELNLSSLELGDSALYFCASSPRRAGGYEQYFGPGTRLTVT.

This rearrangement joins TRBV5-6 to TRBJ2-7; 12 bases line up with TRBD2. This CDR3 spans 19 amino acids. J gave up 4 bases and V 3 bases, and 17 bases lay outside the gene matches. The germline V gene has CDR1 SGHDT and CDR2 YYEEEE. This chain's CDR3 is CASSWGRRKTSGSSYEQYF. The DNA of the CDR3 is TGTGCCAGCAGCTGGGGGAGGAGAAAGACTAGCGGGAGTAGTTACGAGCAGTACTTC.

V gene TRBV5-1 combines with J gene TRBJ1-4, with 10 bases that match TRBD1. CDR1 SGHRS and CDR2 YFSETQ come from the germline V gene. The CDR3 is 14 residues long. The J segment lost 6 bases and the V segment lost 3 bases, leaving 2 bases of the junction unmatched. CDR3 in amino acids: CASSWTGGDEKLFF. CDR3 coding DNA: TGCGCCAGCAGCTGGACAGGGGGGGATGAAAAACTGTTTTTT.

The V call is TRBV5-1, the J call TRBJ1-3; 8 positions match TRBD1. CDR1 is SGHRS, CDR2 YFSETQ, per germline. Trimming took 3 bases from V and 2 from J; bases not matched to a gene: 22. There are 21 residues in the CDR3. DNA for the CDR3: TGCGCCAGCAGCTCGCGCCCAACCGGGACAGGTGGAACGGAGGCTGGAAACACCATATATTTT. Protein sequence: CASSSRPTGTGGTEAGNTIYF.

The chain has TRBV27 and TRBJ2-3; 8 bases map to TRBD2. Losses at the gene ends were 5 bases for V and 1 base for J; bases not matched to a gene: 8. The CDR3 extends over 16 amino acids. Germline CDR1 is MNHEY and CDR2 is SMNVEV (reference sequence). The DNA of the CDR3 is TGTGCCAGCAGTCGGCGCACGGGGGGGCGCACAGATACGCAGTATTTT. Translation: CASSRRTGGRTDTQYF.

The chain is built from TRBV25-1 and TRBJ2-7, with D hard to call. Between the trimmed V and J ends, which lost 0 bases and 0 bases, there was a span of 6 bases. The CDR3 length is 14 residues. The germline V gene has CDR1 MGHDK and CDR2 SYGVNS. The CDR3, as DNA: TGTGCCAGCAGTGAATATCTGAGCTCCTACGAGCAGTACTTC. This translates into CASSEYLSSYEQYF.